This TCR beta chain is drawn from a study of cytomegalovirus exposure and HLA in healthy donors. General study results and limits: In a later analysis, V- and J-gene trimming of beta chains associated with a DCLRE1C missense variant, replicated independently.

A word on this clone: Its specificity is unknown.

A multiplex PCR was run with 60 Vbeta primers and 13 Jbeta primers. TCRdb's copy holds only in-frame clones and misses some; the assay was immunoSEQ multiplex PCR. In the table there are 130,000 or so clones, about four fifths of which are singletons. The sample consisted of PBMCs. The sequence was obtained from a man between 18 and 35 years old in good health and CMV-seropositive.

The CDR3 DNA follows: TGTGCCAGCAGCTTACTCCCCGCAGATACGCAGTATTTT. It translates to CASSLLPADTQYF. The chain links TRBV7-9 to TRBJ2-3; D not resolved. CDR3 length equals 13 residues. CDR1 and CDR2 from the germline V gene are SEHNR and FQNEAQ (reference sequence). V shed 2 bases and J shed 4 bases, with 7 bases lying between them.